The T cell receptor (beta chain) described here comes from a study of cytomegalovirus exposure and HLA in healthy donors. The CDR3 covers 16 residues. Trimming cost V 5 bases and J 4 bases; bases outside gene matches: 9. The V gene's germline CDR1 is SGHNT and CDR2 YENEEA. PCR was performed using 60 Vbeta and 13 Jbeta primers. Some clones are missing from TCRdb's copy, which holds only in-frame ones; the method was immunoSEQ multiplex PCR. The table shows 96,000 or so clones, with approximately 74% occurring only once. The sample was PBMCs. This sequence originates from a woman in her seventies in good health and CMV-seropositive. The J gene is TRBJ2-2, the V gene TRBV11-3; TRBD1 matches at 8 bases. CDR3 protein: CASSPGQGRGTGELFF. In nucleotides, the CDR3 is TGTGCCAGCAGCCCCGGACAGGGCCGGGGCACCGGGGAGCTGTTTTTT. Variable domain in full (rest from reference TRBV11-3 and TRBJ2-2): EAGVVQSPRYKIIEKKQPVAFWCNPISGHNTLYWYLQNLGQGPELLIRYENEEAVDDSQLPKDRFSAERLKGVDSTLKIQPAELGDSAVYLCASSPGQGRGTGELFFGEGSRLTVL.